This T cell receptor beta chain is drawn from a study of CDR3 diversity in severe acne. V lost 5 bases, J lost 1 base, and 4 bases stayed unmatched. Per germline, CDR1 DFQATT and CDR2 SNEGSKA (reference sequence). This CDR3 has 15 amino acids. TCRdb called the PCR reads again in MiXCR, with one record for every CDR3 protein. The table records some 84,000 distinct CDR3 sequences, approximately 51% of them present only once. This chain joins TRBV20-1 and TRBJ2-1; 11 positions match TRBD2. Specimen: blood. The sequence derives from a male donor in good health, without acne. CDR3 DNA: TGCAGTGCTTTACTAGCGGGGGCTTCCTACAATGAGCAGTTCTTC. It specifies CSALLAGASYNEQFF.